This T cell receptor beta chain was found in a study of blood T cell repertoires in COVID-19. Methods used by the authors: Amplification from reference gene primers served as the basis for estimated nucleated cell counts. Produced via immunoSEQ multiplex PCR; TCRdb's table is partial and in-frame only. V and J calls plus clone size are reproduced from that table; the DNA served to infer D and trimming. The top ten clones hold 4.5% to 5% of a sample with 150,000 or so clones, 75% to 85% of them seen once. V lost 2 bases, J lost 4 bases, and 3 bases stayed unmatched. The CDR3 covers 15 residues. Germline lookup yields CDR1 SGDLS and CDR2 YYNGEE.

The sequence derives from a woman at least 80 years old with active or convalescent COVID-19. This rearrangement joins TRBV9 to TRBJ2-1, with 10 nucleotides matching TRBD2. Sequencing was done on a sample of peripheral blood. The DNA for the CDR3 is TGTGCCAGCAGCGTCCGACTAGCGGGTTACAATGAGCAGTTCTTC. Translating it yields CASSVRLAGYNEQFF.